The 6 T cell receptor beta chains below were found in one sample sequenced in a study of post-analysis software for immune sequencing data. General observations from the study: Included in a set of roughly five TRBV segments more frequent in patients than controls were TRBV5-6, TRBV5-1 and TRBV20-1.

Researchers reported that TCR beta cDNA libraries carried unique molecular identifiers. In TCRdb, the PCR reads were re-called with MiXCR into one record per CDR3 protein. The table records some 500,000 distinct CDR3 sequences, roughly 45% of them present only once. These receptors' targets are unknown. The material sequenced was blood. These receptors were obtained from a girl between 5 and 17 years old with multiple sclerosis.

This clonotype was seen ten or more times. The gene calls are TRBV29-1 and TRBJ2-7; the D gene is possibly TRBD2 (6 bases). There are 15 residues in the CDR3. Trimming left V 0 bases short and J 4 bases short, with 16 bases between. In germline, CDR1 is SQVTM, CDR2 ANQGSEA. DNA of the CDR3: TGCAGCGTTGAAGATCTCCAGCTAGCGAAATACGAGCAGTACTTC. It codes for CSVEDLQLAKYEQYF.

The chain joins TRBV6-2 or TRBV6-3 to TRBJ2-5, with 10 bases fitting TRBD2. The length of the CDR3 is 14 residues. Losses at the gene ends were 5 bases for V and 2 bases for J; bases not matched to a gene: 2. Germline V lookup: CDR1 MNHEY, CDR2 SVGEGT. The CDR3, as DNA: TGTGCCAGCAGTAGCGGGAGGGAGCAAGAGACCCAGTACTTC. This codes for CASSSGREQETQYF.

This clonotype was counted a few times. The chain employs TRBV20-1 and TRBJ2-7, with 9 bases fitting TRBD1. There are 14 residues in the CDR3. With 3 bases clipped from V and 7 bases from J, the junction kept 10 bases outside the gene matches. Germline assignment: CDR1 DFQATT and CDR2 SNEGSKA (reference sequence). The CDR3 reads CSARRTGGAGEQYF. The CDR3 DNA is TGCAGTGCTAGGCGAACAGGGGGCGCGGGGGAGCAGTACTTC.

The CDR3 loop reads CASLTSGRADEQFF. In DNA, the CDR3 is TGTGCCAGCCTCACTAGCGGGAGGGCCGATGAGCAGTTCTTC. V gene TRBV2 combines with J gene TRBJ2-1; 13 bases are shared with TRBD2. Trimming at V came to 8 bases and at J to 8 bases, leaving 6 bases not matched to a gene. This CDR3 region has 14 residues. Germline CDR1 reads SNHLY; CDR2 reads FYNNEI. Variable domain in full (rest from reference TRBV2 and TRBJ2-1): EPEVTQTPSHQVTQMGQEVILRCVPISNHLYFYWYRQILGQKVEFLVSFYNNEISEKSEIFDDQFSVERPDGSNFTLKIRSTKLEDSAMYFCASLTSGRADEQFFGPGTRLTVL.

This chain uses TRBV29-1 with TRBJ1-2; D is unclear. This CDR3 comprises 11 residues. The V and J ends lost 2 bases and 4 bases respectively, with 5 bases between them. Germline CDR1 reads SQVTM; CDR2 reads ANQGSEA. The CDR3 here is CSVETRYGYTF. CDR3 nucleotides: TGCAGCGTTGAAACGCGCTATGGCTACACCTTC.

This chain links TRBV20-1 with TRBJ2-3; 11 positions agree with TRBD2. J gave up 2 bases and V 3 bases, and 19 bases lay outside the gene matches. Per germline, CDR1 DFQATT and CDR2 SNEGSKA (reference sequence). CDR3 size: 20 residues. The CDR3 protein is CSARGRGLAGGQGYTDTQYF. The CDR3, as DNA: TGCAGTGCTAGGGGTCGCGGGCTAGCGGGAGGTCAAGGGTACACAGATACGCAGTATTTT.